This T cell receptor (beta chain) was sequenced in a study of blood T cell repertoires in COVID-19 (dated by TCRdb to 2018 to 2021). Study-level background: ImmuneRACE Cohort 3 recovered participants were defined by two consecutive negative NP/OP PCR tests, healthcare professional clearance, or symptom resolution. The collaborator samples originated in the United States, Italy and Spain and spanned the acute and convalescent phases of COVID-19. The prospective study material was composed of cDNA or gDNA derived from T cells, B-cell-depleted T cells, or PBMCs. Deeply sampled blood TCRbeta repertoires from subjects exposed to, actively infected with, or recovered from COVID-19 were included in the dataset. The repertoires were released in a freely available public database intended as a resource for research on the immune response to SARS-CoV-2. The samples were drawn from the first 160 participants of the ongoing ImmuneRACE study and from 1,254 subjects provided by 6 global collaborators. Sample metadata almost always included a de-identified subject ID, COVID-19 status, age in years and sex. Where available, HLA class I and class II types were obtained from metadata supplied by the sample provider rather than from assay-based typing.

In regard to this clone: The antigen it binds to is not known. No base qualities exist here, and no much larger clone lies one base off it.

The research as a whole found: The quantity of clinical and demographic metadata differed by source and by participant and was supplied without curation.

TCRbeta CDR3 regions were amplified from genomic DNA by means of the immunoSEQ Assay, a bias-controlled multiplex PCR. Regarding the original processing steps: The number of nucleated cells in each sample was estimated from the amplification of reference gene primers within the assay. To quantify the absolute abundance of each unique TCRbeta CDR3 rearrangement, sequence reads were collapsed and filtered. For each sample, productive Simpson clonality was calculated as the square root of Simpson's diversity index over productive rearrangements. TCRdb limited this immuneACCESS table to in-frame rearrangements with V and J called. A share of clones is missing; checked studies link under half to unresolved V genes, and the rest is unexplained. V, J and clone size derive from that table, while D and trimming were established from the DNA sequence. This sample holds hundreds of thousands of clones; 88% were observed only once. 2% to 2.5% of the sample goes to the ten largest clones.

In the prospective study, participants were 18 to 89 years old, resided in under 30 geographic areas of the United States, and were enrolled through a virtual design. To assign participants to cohorts, the prospective study relied on clinical history that participants themselves reported in a screening survey and a study questionnaire. Each participant in the prospective study had whole blood, serum and a nasopharyngeal or oropharyngeal swab collected by mobile phlebotomists. Prospective study participants could optionally give additional blood draws and questionnaires over an approximately 2-month period. Before DNA extraction, blood samples from the prospective study were shipped at room temperature or frozen. CDR1 and CDR2, per the germline V gene, are SGHDT and YYEEEE. Compared with germline, V lacks 1 base and J lacks 2 bases; bases without a gene match: 6. CDR3 length: 15 amino acids, cysteine to phenylalanine. The entry retains the CDR3 DNA only, 45 bases that are in frame from base 1.

The rearranged segments are TRBV5-6 and TRBJ2-7; TRBD1 matches 7 bases in the middle. The source of this sequence is a woman aged 55-70 years in a cohort exposed to, infected with or recovered from COVID-19 (not recorded which). The sequencing input was PBMCs or T cells enriched from blood (not recorded which). The nucleotides read TGTGCCAGCAGCTTGTTCGCCACAGGGGCCTACGAGCAGTACTTC. Translated, this is CASSLFATGAYEQYF.